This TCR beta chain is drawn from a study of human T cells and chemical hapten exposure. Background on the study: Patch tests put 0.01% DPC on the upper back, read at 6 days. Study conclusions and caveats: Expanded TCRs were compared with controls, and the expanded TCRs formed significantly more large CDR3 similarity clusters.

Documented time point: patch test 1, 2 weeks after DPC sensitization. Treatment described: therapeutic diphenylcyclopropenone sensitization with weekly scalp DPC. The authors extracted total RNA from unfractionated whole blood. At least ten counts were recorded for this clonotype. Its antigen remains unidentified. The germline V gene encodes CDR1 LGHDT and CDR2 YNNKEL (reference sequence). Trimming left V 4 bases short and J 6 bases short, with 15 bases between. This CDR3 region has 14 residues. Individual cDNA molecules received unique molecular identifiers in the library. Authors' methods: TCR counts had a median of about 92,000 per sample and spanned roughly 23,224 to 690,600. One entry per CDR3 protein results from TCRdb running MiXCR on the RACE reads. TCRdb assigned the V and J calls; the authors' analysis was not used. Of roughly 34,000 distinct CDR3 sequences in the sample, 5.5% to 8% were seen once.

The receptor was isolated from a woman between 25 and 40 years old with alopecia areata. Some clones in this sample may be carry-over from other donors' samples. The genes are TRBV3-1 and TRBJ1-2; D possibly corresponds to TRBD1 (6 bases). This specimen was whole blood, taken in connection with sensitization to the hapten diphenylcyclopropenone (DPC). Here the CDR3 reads CASSRQDALNGYTF. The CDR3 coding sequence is TGTGCCAGCAGCCGACAGGATGCCCTAAATGGCTACACCTTC.